Listed below are T cell receptor beta chains from one sample, sequenced in a study of T cells in localized non-small cell lung cancer. The data were produced by immunoSEQ multiplex PCR, yet TCRdb's version contains in-frame clones alone and is incomplete. The sample has about 20,000 clones; about 90% are singletons. Sample: PBMCs, taken before any cancer treatment. The receptors stem from a man aged 40 to 69 with stage II squamous cell lung carcinoma. Both conserved end residues are part of each CDR3. Each record gives: CDR3 length, J gene, V gene, D gene, CDR3 protein. A D gene is named only where the DNA matches it firmly.

>12|TRBJ1-6|TRBV7-6|.
CASSLDGFVFHF
>14|TRBJ1-2|TRBV5-8|.
CASSLGRTNYGYTF
>15|TRBJ2-1|TRBV27|.
CASKDASGSWGEQFF
>16|TRBJ2-5|TRBV7-9|TRBD2
CASSLLVAGGRETQYF
>16|TRBJ1-2|TRBV7-2|.
CASSLGTGKNNYGYTF
>14|TRBJ1-2|TRBV13|.
CASSPTGTFYGYTF
>13|TRBJ2-5|TRBV7-2|TRBD1
CASSFTGGETQYF
>17|TRBJ2-3|TRBV19|TRBD2
CASLPSGGRGPGDTQYF
>16|TRBJ2-1|TRBV14|.
CASSPLPGGSYNEQFF
>14|TRBJ1-1|TRBV27|.
CASSLLGNHPEAFF
>13|TRBJ2-5|TRBV11-2|.
CASSLGLGETQYF
>15|TRBJ2-1|TRBV6-5|.
CASSRGQFAYNEQFF
>17|TRBJ2-2|TRBV27|TRBD2
CASTHWGASGATGELFF
>16|TRBJ2-2|TRBV19|TRBD2
CASSPGTSGNTGELFF
>17|TRBJ2-3|TRBV4-1|TRBD1
CASSQDRQGAQGDTQYF